Below, 4 T cell receptor beta chains from the same sample are listed, as sequenced in a study of CD8 T cells in ankylosing spondylitis. TCRdb redid the calling of the 5' RACE reads with MiXCR, one entry per CDR3 protein. The repertoire includes more than 150,000 distinct CDR3 sequences, 10% to 15% of them detected once, and about 11% sits in the top ten. The sample consisted of blood, either unsorted or a sorted T cell fraction (not recorded which). These receptors were obtained from a female donor with ankylosing spondylitis or in good health (not recorded which).

This clonotype appeared a few times. The chain recombines TRBV7-2 with TRBJ1-1; 7 nucleotides match TRBD1. The CDR3 runs to 15 residues. Germline-derived CDR1 and CDR2 are SGHTA and FQGNSA. The junction had 7 bases not matched to a gene; V was cut back by 5 bases and J by 1 base. The CDR3 DNA reads TGTGCCAGCAGCCCGGAGGGACAGAGGAACACTGAAGCTTTCTTT. Translated: CASSPEGQRNTEAFF.

This clonotype was seen a handful of times. The chain couples TRBV5-5 to TRBJ1-5; tentatively, D is TRBD1 (6 bases). V dropped 4 bases and J dropped 1 base, with 9 bases sitting between them. The CDR3 runs 14 residues. Per the germline V gene, CDR1 is SGHKS and CDR2 is YYEKEE (reference sequence). CDR3 sequence: CASSIGQSNQPQHF. DNA for the CDR3: TGTGCCAGCAGCATCGGACAGAGCAATCAGCCCCAGCATTTT.

The chain employs TRBV5-1 and TRBJ2-5, with 11 bases matching TRBD2. This CDR3 spans 18 amino acids. V shed 2 bases and J 1 base; nucleotides not matched to a gene: 10. Looked up from germline, CDR1 is SGHRS and CDR2 is YFSETQ. DNA for the CDR3: TGCGCCAGCAGCTTCCCGGGACTAGCGGAGGAGGGCCAAGAGACCCAGTACTTC. Amino acids: CASSFPGLAEEGQETQYF.

This clonotype was seen repeatedly, ten times or more. This may come from a read error, since a much larger clone is one base off. The gene calls are TRBV7-7 and TRBJ2-3; 7 bases are a match to TRBD2. This CDR3 spans 15 amino acids. CDR1 and CDR2 (germline): SSHAT, FNYEAQ (reference sequence). Germline trimming cut 4 bases from V and 4 bases from J; bases unmatched to any gene: 8. The CDR3 coding sequence is TGTGCCAGCAGCTGGGGGGGGGGGACGGCAGATACGCAGTATTTT. Translating it yields CASSWGGGTADTQYF.